This is a list of T cell receptor beta chains from one sample in a study of blood T cell repertoires in COVID-19. The protocol was immunoSEQ multiplex PCR, while the TCRdb copy is restricted to in-frame clones and leaves out a portion. The sample carries 270,000 or so clones, 65% to 85% recorded once. Material: peripheral blood. The receptors were gathered from a human donor with COVID-19, enrolled during active disease. The donor label of this sample is uncertain. The CDR3 runs from the conserved cysteine through the conserved F or W. The order of the fields is D gene, clone size, J gene, V gene, CDR3 protein, CDR3 DNA. A D gene is named only where the DNA matches it firmly. Size tells how often a clone was seen (once, few, many) or the class of an expanded clone, and some rows leave it out.

d_call: TRBD2
clone_size: many
j_call: TRBJ2-7
v_call: TRBV9
cdr3_aa: CASSVRWEGREQYF
cdr3_nt: TGTGCCAGCAGCGTACGGTGGGAGGGTCGCGAGCAGTACTTC

d_call: TRBD1
clone_size: .
j_call: TRBJ2-3
v_call: TRBV29-1
cdr3_aa: CSVDRGGDTQYF
cdr3_nt: TGCAGCGTAGACAGGGGGGGAGATACGCAGTATTTT

d_call: TRBD2
clone_size: .
j_call: TRBJ2-2
v_call: TRBV7-2
cdr3_aa: CASSLVGGANTGELFF
cdr3_nt: TGTGCCAGCAGCTTAGTGGGAGGGGCGAACACCGGGGAGCTGTTTTTT

d_call: TRBD2
clone_size: .
j_call: TRBJ2-2
v_call: TRBV5-1
cdr3_aa: CASSLVRGLAGGNTGELFF
cdr3_nt: TGCGCCAGCAGCTTGGTCAGGGGACTAGCGGGAGGTAACACCGGGGAGCTGTTTTTT

d_call: TRBD2
clone_size: .
j_call: TRBJ2-1
v_call: TRBV18
cdr3_aa: CASSPEIAGGPNEQFF
cdr3_nt: TGTGCCAGCTCACCGGAAATAGCGGGAGGACCCAATGAGCAGTTCTTC

d_call: TRBD1
clone_size: .
j_call: TRBJ1-2
v_call: TRBV10-1
cdr3_aa: CASSDVGTGTYGYTF
cdr3_nt: TGCGCCAGCAGTGATGTAGGGACAGGAACCTATGGCTACACCTTC

d_call: .
clone_size: .
j_call: TRBJ2-5
v_call: TRBV10-1
cdr3_aa: CASSQQGRGHQETQYF
cdr3_nt: TGCGCCAGCAGTCAACAGGGAAGGGGTCACCAAGAGACCCAGTACTTC

d_call: .
clone_size: .
j_call: TRBJ2-3
v_call: TRBV25-1
cdr3_aa: CASSGEVGGLTDTQYF
cdr3_nt: TGTGCCAGCAGTGGAGAGGTAGGCGGTCTCACAGATACGCAGTATTTT

d_call: TRBD2
clone_size: .
j_call: TRBJ2-1
v_call: TRBV2
cdr3_aa: CASKPGLALNEQFF
cdr3_nt: TGTGCCAGCAAACCGGGACTAGCTCTCAATGAGCAGTTCTTC

d_call: .
clone_size: .
j_call: TRBJ2-2
v_call: TRBV19
cdr3_aa: CASSMHFNTGELFF
cdr3_nt: TGTGCCAGTAGTATGCACTTCAACACCGGGGAGCTGTTTTTT

d_call: TRBD2
clone_size: .
j_call: TRBJ2-2
v_call: TRBV5-6
cdr3_aa: CASSLVFRGSVTGELFF
cdr3_nt: TGTGCCAGCAGCTTGGTATTCCGCGGGAGTGTCACCGGGGAGCTGTTTTTT

d_call: .
clone_size: .
j_call: TRBJ2-5
v_call: TRBV28
cdr3_aa: CASSREPRGETQYF
cdr3_nt: TGTGCCAGTTCTCGGGAGCCCCGCGGAGAGACCCAGTACTTC

d_call: .
clone_size: .
j_call: TRBJ2-7
v_call: TRBV28
cdr3_aa: CASTHLKGVPREQYF
cdr3_nt: TGTGCCAGCACCCATCTCAAGGGAGTCCCCCGCGAGCAGTACTTC

d_call: .
clone_size: .
j_call: TRBJ2-1
v_call: TRBV27
cdr3_aa: CASSLVGGYNEQFF
cdr3_nt: TGTGCCAGCAGTTTAGTGGGAGGATACAATGAGCAGTTCTTC

d_call: .
clone_size: .
j_call: TRBJ2-7
v_call: TRBV28
cdr3_aa: CASSLQGLYEQYF
cdr3_nt: TGTGCCAGCAGTTTACAGGGACTCTACGAGCAGTACTTC

d_call: .
clone_size: .
j_call: TRBJ1-3
v_call: TRBV10-3
cdr3_aa: CAISRGSGNTIYF
cdr3_nt: TGTGCCATCAGCAGGGGCTCTGGAAACACCATATATTTT

d_call: TRBD1
clone_size: once
j_call: TRBJ1-2
v_call: TRBV6-1
cdr3_aa: CASSPAGQGNYGYTF
cdr3_nt: TGTGCCAGCAGTCCAGCTGGACAGGGGAACTATGGCTACACCTTC

d_call: .
clone_size: .
j_call: TRBJ1-6
v_call: TRBV6-5
cdr3_aa: CASMADNSPLHF
cdr3_nt: TGTGCCAGCATGGCGGATAATTCACCCCTCCACTTT

d_call: .
clone_size: .
j_call: TRBJ1-6
v_call: TRBV19
cdr3_aa: CASSSGTGSILGSYNSPLHF
cdr3_nt: TGTGCCAGTAGTTCGGGAACAGGGTCCATTCTCGGCTCCTATAATTCACCCCTCCACTTT

d_call: TRBD1
clone_size: once
j_call: TRBJ1-3
v_call: TRBV7-8
cdr3_aa: CASSRQGQTGNTIYF
cdr3_nt: TGTGCCAGCAGCCGACAGGGACAGACGGGAAACACCATATATTTT

d_call: .
clone_size: .
j_call: TRBJ2-7
v_call: TRBV19
cdr3_aa: CASSMSGYEQYF
cdr3_nt: TGTGCCAGTAGTATGTCGGGGTACGAGCAGTACTTC

d_call: TRBD1
clone_size: .
j_call: TRBJ2-5
v_call: TRBV28
cdr3_aa: CASSLQGGQETQYF
cdr3_nt: TGTGCCAGCAGTCTACAGGGGGGACAAGAGACCCAGTACTTC

d_call: .
clone_size: .
j_call: TRBJ2-7
v_call: TRBV7-2
cdr3_aa: CASSSNGGRGAGEQYF
cdr3_nt: TGTGCCAGCAGCTCTAACGGAGGGAGGGGGGCCGGCGAGCAGTACTTC

d_call: .
clone_size: once
j_call: TRBJ1-1
v_call: TRBV11-2
cdr3_aa: CASSSDRRAEAFF
cdr3_nt: TGTGCCAGCAGCTCGGACAGACGCGCTGAAGCTTTCTTT

d_call: .
clone_size: .
j_call: TRBJ1-5
v_call: TRBV30
cdr3_aa: CAWSLGLNQPQHF
cdr3_nt: TGTGCCTGGAGTTTAGGACTCAATCAGCCCCAGCATTTT

d_call: TRBD1
clone_size: once
j_call: TRBJ1-5
v_call: TRBV28
cdr3_aa: CASTPGTGGQPQHF
cdr3_nt: TGTGCCAGCACCCCCGGGACAGGGGGTCAGCCCCAGCATTTT

d_call: .
clone_size: .
j_call: TRBJ2-5
v_call: TRBV1
cdr3_aa: CTSSQGAGQETQYF
cdr3_nt: TGCACCAGCAGCCAGGGGGCCGGGCAAGAGACCCAGTACTTC

d_call: TRBD1
clone_size: few
j_call: TRBJ2-3
v_call: TRBV11-2
cdr3_aa: CASSLGQAGTDTQYF
cdr3_nt: TGTGCCAGCAGCTTGGGACAGGCGGGGACAGATACGCAGTATTTT

d_call: .
clone_size: .
j_call: TRBJ2-7
v_call: TRBV12-3/TRBV12-4
cdr3_aa: CASSFSGPYEQYF
cdr3_nt: TGTGCCAGCAGTTTTAGCGGTCCCTACGAGCAGTACTTC

d_call: TRBD2
clone_size: .
j_call: TRBJ2-7
v_call: TRBV30
cdr3_aa: CAWSKRTSGRSEQYF
cdr3_nt: TGTGCCTGGAGTAAAAGGACTAGCGGGAGATCCGAGCAGTACTTC

d_call: TRBD2
clone_size: few
j_call: TRBJ2-5
v_call: TRBV7-8
cdr3_aa: CASSLEPIAGVTETQYF
cdr3_nt: TGTGCCAGCAGCTTAGAACCTATAGCGGGAGTCACCGAGACCCAGTACTTC

d_call: .
clone_size: once
j_call: TRBJ1-1
v_call: TRBV5-4
cdr3_aa: CASSVQGRHTEAFF
cdr3_nt: TGTGCCAGCAGCGTACAGGGCAGGCACACTGAAGCTTTCTTT

d_call: .
clone_size: .
j_call: TRBJ1-4
v_call: TRBV19
cdr3_aa: CASSIQSTNEKLFF
cdr3_nt: TGTGCCAGTAGTATACAGTCAACTAATGAAAAACTGTTTTTT

d_call: .
clone_size: .
j_call: TRBJ2-3
v_call: TRBV19
cdr3_aa: CASSPDSRGDTDTQYF
cdr3_nt: TGTGCCAGTAGTCCCGACTCCCGTGGAGACACAGATACGCAGTATTTT

d_call: TRBD1
clone_size: .
j_call: TRBJ1-2
v_call: TRBV10-3
cdr3_aa: CAISVQGSDYGYTF
cdr3_nt: TGTGCCATCAGTGTACAGGGGTCGGACTATGGCTACACCTTC

d_call: TRBD2
clone_size: .
j_call: TRBJ2-6
v_call: TRBV5-1
cdr3_aa: CASSIPPGLAGSSGANVLTF
cdr3_nt: TGCGCCAGCAGCATACCACCGGGACTAGCGGGGAGCTCTGGGGCCAACGTCCTGACTTTC

d_call: TRBD1
clone_size: .
j_call: TRBJ1-5
v_call: TRBV19
cdr3_aa: CASSIGGDRRASDQPQHF
cdr3_nt: TGTGCCAGTAGTATAGGTGGGGACAGGAGGGCTAGCGACCAGCCCCAGCATTTT

d_call: TRBD2
clone_size: .
j_call: TRBJ2-1
v_call: TRBV9
cdr3_aa: CASGLAGTNEQFF
cdr3_nt: TGTGCCAGTGGACTAGCGGGGACCAATGAGCAGTTCTTC

d_call: .
clone_size: .
j_call: TRBJ2-7
v_call: TRBV11-2
cdr3_aa: CASSLDINSYEQYF
cdr3_nt: TGTGCCAGCAGCTTAGATATAAACAGCTACGAGCAGTACTTC

d_call: TRBD1
clone_size: .
j_call: TRBJ2-2
v_call: TRBV18
cdr3_aa: CASSPLGQGANGGELFF
cdr3_nt: TGTGCCAGCTCACCACTGGGACAGGGGGCGAACGGCGGGGAGCTGTTTTTT

d_call: TRBD2
clone_size: few
j_call: TRBJ2-1
v_call: TRBV28
cdr3_aa: CASSLTPLGSGAYNEQFF
cdr3_nt: TGTGCCAGCAGTTTAACCCCCCTTGGTAGCGGGGCCTACAATGAGCAGTTCTTC

d_call: TRBD2
clone_size: .
j_call: TRBJ2-2
v_call: TRBV6-4
cdr3_aa: CASSDPGLAGAGELFF
cdr3_nt: TGTGCCAGCAGTGACCCCGGACTAGCGGGGGCCGGGGAGCTGTTTTTT

d_call: TRBD1
clone_size: .
j_call: TRBJ1-5
v_call: TRBV29-1
cdr3_aa: CSVLDRGNQPQHF
cdr3_nt: TGCAGCGTCCTCGACAGGGGCAATCAGCCCCAGCATTTT

d_call: TRBD2
clone_size: .
j_call: TRBJ2-7
v_call: TRBV5-1
cdr3_aa: CASSIQLAGDDEQYF
cdr3_nt: TGCGCCAGCAGCATCCAACTAGCGGGAGACGACGAGCAGTACTTC

d_call: .
clone_size: .
j_call: TRBJ2-2
v_call: TRBV5-1
cdr3_aa: CASSLTGTNTGELFF
cdr3_nt: TGCGCCAGCAGCTTAACAGGGACCAACACCGGGGAGCTGTTTTTT

d_call: .
clone_size: few
j_call: TRBJ1-2
v_call: TRBV19
cdr3_aa: CASMRGAEGGYTF
cdr3_nt: TGTGCCAGTATGCGGGGCGCGGAAGGAGGCTACACCTTC

d_call: .
clone_size: .
j_call: TRBJ2-3
v_call: TRBV7-3
cdr3_aa: CASSSSSADTQYF
cdr3_nt: TGTGCCAGCAGCTCGAGTTCCGCAGATACGCAGTATTTT

d_call: TRBD1
clone_size: .
j_call: TRBJ1-3
v_call: TRBV6-6
cdr3_aa: CASNFGQGRSGNTIYF
cdr3_nt: TGTGCCAGCAACTTTGGACAGGGGCGGTCTGGAAACACCATATATTTT

d_call: .
clone_size: .
j_call: TRBJ1-2
v_call: TRBV18
cdr3_aa: CASPGYGYTF
cdr3_nt: TGTGCCAGCCCGGGGTATGGCTACACCTTC

d_call: .
clone_size: .
j_call: TRBJ2-1
v_call: TRBV27
cdr3_aa: CASSLTSLNEQFF
cdr3_nt: TGTGCCAGCAGCCTGACTAGTTTGAATGAGCAGTTCTTC

d_call: TRBD2
clone_size: .
j_call: TRBJ2-7
v_call: TRBV7-9
cdr3_aa: CASSFGTSGEMGQYF
cdr3_nt: TGTGCCAGCAGCTTCGGGACTAGCGGGGAGATGGGGCAGTACTTC

d_call: .
clone_size: .
j_call: TRBJ2-7
v_call: TRBV5-4
cdr3_aa: CASSLGPGGPYF
cdr3_nt: TGTGCCAGCAGCTTGGGTCCAGGAGGCCCGTACTTC

d_call: TRBD2
clone_size: .
j_call: TRBJ2-3
v_call: TRBV27
cdr3_aa: CASSSDLAGVGTDTQYF
cdr3_nt: TGTGCCAGCAGTTCCGACCTAGCGGGAGTGGGCACAGATACGCAGTATTTT

d_call: TRBD2
clone_size: .
j_call: TRBJ2-7
v_call: TRBV28
cdr3_aa: CASSLSWLAVTYEQYF
cdr3_nt: TGTGCCAGCAGTTTGTCTTGGCTAGCGGTTACCTACGAGCAGTACTTC

d_call: .
clone_size: .
j_call: TRBJ2-5
v_call: TRBV19
cdr3_aa: CASSIAGETQYF
cdr3_nt: TGTGCCAGTAGTATAGCGGGGGAGACCCAGTACTTC

d_call: TRBD1
clone_size: .
j_call: TRBJ1-2
v_call: TRBV28
cdr3_aa: CASGTGSANYGYTF
cdr3_nt: TGTGCCAGCGGGACAGGGTCGGCTAACTATGGCTACACCTTC

d_call: .
clone_size: once
j_call: TRBJ1-5
v_call: TRBV19
cdr3_aa: CASSRGSDQPQHF
cdr3_nt: TGTGCCAGTTCCCGGGGAAGTGATCAGCCCCAGCATTTT

d_call: TRBD2
clone_size: .
j_call: TRBJ2-7
v_call: TRBV6-5
cdr3_aa: CATRERGPYEQYF
cdr3_nt: TGTGCCACCCGAGAGCGGGGACCCTACGAGCAGTACTTC

d_call: .
clone_size: .
j_call: TRBJ2-3
v_call: TRBV30
cdr3_aa: CAWDNTDTQYF
cdr3_nt: TGTGCCTGGGACAACACAGATACGCAGTATTTT